This T cell receptor beta chain was captured by sequencing in a study of CD8+CD57+ T cells in acquired aplastic anemia (dated by TCRdb to 2016 to 2019). For context, the study as a whole: On average, sorted CD4+ and CD8+ cells yielded around 3.4 ug of extracted DNA, with a range of about 0.18 to 27.4 ug. A CD8+CD57+ expansion meant a frequency higher than the mean frequency seen in healthy subjects. The study at large found these results: Between patients and healthy controls, no significant difference in CD8+ Simpson's diversity was found (P=0.060). Although under 35 CD8+ CDR3 sequences were shared by patients and controls, these sequences appeared highly expressed in patients and within the immunodominant clones of patients.

As for this clonotype: Its target antigen remains unknown. Qualities for individual bases were not recorded, and no much larger clone is one base off.

V lost 6 bases and J lost 2 bases, and the count of bases not matched to a germline gene is 6. The CDR3 starts with the cysteine, ends with the phenylalanine, and has 14 residues. Of all the DNA, just the CDR3 is kept, 42 bases in frame from base 1. The germline V gene provides CDR1 SNHLY and CDR2 FYNNEI. Genomic DNA was used as template for profiling of TCR beta VDJ combinations and CDR3 sequences. An Illumina HiSeq 2000 was the platform used for TCR repertoire sequencing. From the authors' description of their analysis: Repertoires were assessed using TRBV/TRBJ rearrangement plots, CDR3 size and DJ length profiles, and Simpson's diversity index. The most abundant DNA sequence in the deep sequencing data was defined as the immunodominant clone. CDR3 amino acid sequences were checked for sharing across subjects and were also compared against the VDJdb database and published repertoires. TCRdb's own reprocessing of the public reads used fastp at Q25 and MiXCR and kept productive beta chains. Entries are consolidated by CDR3 protein sequence, retaining the most common genes and DNA. TCRdb, not the original authors, processed these V and J calls. Present in this sample are 150,000 to 200,000 distinct CDR3 sequences, about half of which were seen just once. The top ten constitute 13% of the sample.

Patients chosen for sequencing had shown expansion of CD8+CD57+ cells by flow cytometry. Every patient had a diagnosis of severe acquired aplastic anemia based on International Study of Aplastic Anemia and Agranulocytosis and Camitta criteria. No patient had received any therapy when blood was sampled. In the study, sorted CD4+ and CD8+ blood T cells from patients with severe aplastic anemia and from healthy subjects underwent deep sequencing of TCR repertoires. In the USA, patient enrollment took place under clinicaltrials.gov protocols 00001620, 01623167, 00001397, 00071045, 00081523 and 00961064. Ficoll-Paque density gradient centrifugation was used to isolate peripheral blood mononuclear cells. Before DNA extraction, CD4+ and CD8+ T cells were sorted by FACS or by magnetic beads.

The chain is made from TRBV2 and TRBJ2-7, and 8 bases in between align with TRBD2. The material sequenced was sorted CD4+, CD8+, or CD8+CD57+ T cells (not recorded which) from PBMCs. The receptor was derived from a human donor with aplastic anemia. The sequenced DNA is TGTGCCAGCAGACCGGGACTAGGGGCCTACGAGCAGTACTTC. This codes for CASRPGLGAYEQYF.